What follows are 22 T cell receptor beta chains derived from one specimen sequenced in a study of blood T cell repertoires in COVID-19 (TCRdb year 2020). The library was made by the immunoSEQ multiplex PCR assay. TCRdb re-hosts the immuneACCESS table, in-frame sequences only. Its copies lack some clones; in the studies checked, an unresolved V gene accounts for under half of them, and the cause for the rest is not known. A total of about half a million clones appear in this sample, roughly 85% of them only once. The leading ten clones occupy about 3.2% of the sample. Input material: peripheral blood. The receptors derive from a human donor in a cohort sampled during active COVID-19.

V gene TRBV5-1 combines with J gene TRBJ1-1, with D unresolved. The CDR3 contains 13 residues. The germline V gene encodes CDR1 SGHRS and CDR2 YFSETQ. V lost 3 bases, J lost 3 bases, and 9 bases lay in between. CDR3 residues: CASSSERDTEAFF. DNA for the CDR3: TGCGCCAGCAGCTCTGAGCGGGACACTGAAGCTTTCTTT.

The J gene is TRBJ2-5, the V gene TRBV5-4, with 7 nucleotides matching TRBD1. The germline V gene encodes CDR1 SGHNT and CDR2 YYREEE (reference sequence). CDR3 length: 14 amino acids. V trimming: 4 bases; J trimming: 3 bases; junction bases outside the gene matches: 6. The CDR3 region is CASSTYDREETQYF. CDR3 nucleotides: TGTGCCAGCAGCACCTACGACAGGGAAGAGACCCAGTACTTC.

The chain uses TRBV5-8 and TRBJ2-7, with D hard to call. This CDR3 has 15 amino acids. The V gene lost 0 bases and the J gene lost 2 bases, with 12 bases spanning the gap. Germline V gene sequence: CDR1 SGHTS, CDR2 YDEGEE. CDR3 sequence (DNA): TGTGCCAGCAGCTTGGCTCGCAGGCCACCCTACGAGCAGTACTTC. Translated: CASSLARRPPYEQYF.

The chain uses TRBV6-1 and TRBJ1-6; 8 positions agree with TRBD1. The V gene end was trimmed by 2 bases and the J gene end by 6 bases; junction bases not matched to a gene: 0. Germline assignment: CDR1 MNHNS and CDR2 SASEGT. This CDR3 spans 14 amino acids. CDR3 sequence reads: CASSETGGNSPLHF. The CDR3 nucleotides are TGTGCCAGCAGTGAAACAGGGGGTAATTCACCCCTCCACTTT.

Concerning this clone itself: Other nucleotide sequences in the sample specify the same CDR3. The rearrangement uses TRBV2 and TRBJ2-3, with TRBD2 matching 7 bases. This CDR3 has 14 residues. V trimming: 6 bases; J trimming: 0 bases; junction bases outside the gene matches: 3. The germline gives CDR1 SNHLY, CDR2 FYNNEI. CDR3: CASRPSGSTDTQYF. The CDR3 DNA is TGTGCCAGCAGGCCTAGCGGTAGCACAGATACGCAGTATTTT.

This clone was seen a single time. V gene TRBV14 combines with J gene TRBJ2-1, with 9 positions matching TRBD2. The CDR3 runs to 15 residues. Trimming cost V 5 bases and J 12 bases; bases outside gene matches: 14. Germline CDR1 SGHDN, CDR2 FVKESK. The CDR3 DNA sequence: TGTGCCAGCAGCTTTGTGGCGGGAGGGCCCTGGGGGCAGTTCTTC. Its protein is CASSFVAGGPWGQFF.

The chain couples TRBV20-1 to TRBJ2-1, with 7 nucleotides matching TRBD2. The CDR3 is 14 residues long. The V gene end was trimmed by 3 bases and the J gene end by 3 bases; junction bases not matched to a gene: 5. CDR1 and CDR2 from the germline V gene are DFQATT and SNEGSKA (reference sequence). The CDR3 loop is CSASREGFYNEQFF. CDR3 coding DNA: TGCAGTGCTAGTAGGGAGGGCTTCTACAATGAGCAGTTCTTC.

The J gene is TRBJ2-1, the V gene TRBV5-1, with TRBD2 as a possible D gene (5 bases). The CDR3 runs to 16 residues. The V and J ends lost 2 bases and 4 bases respectively, with 16 bases between them. Germline loops: CDR1 SGHRS, CDR2 YFSETQ. The CDR3 region is CASSFGSKRDYNEQFF. The CDR3 coding sequence is TGCGCCAGCAGCTTTGGATCTAAACGGGATTACAATGAGCAGTTCTTC.

The chain joins TRBV6-5 to TRBJ1-1; possible D gene TRBD1, 6 bases. The CDR3 runs to 14 residues. CDR1 is MNHEY and CDR2 is SVGAGI in the germline V gene. V shed 8 bases and J shed 1 base, with 14 bases lying between them. In DNA, the CDR3 is TGTGCCAGCGAGAGGGGGGGTGCGAACACTGAAGCTTTCTTT. It yields the protein CASERGGANTEAFF.

The V gene is TRBV27, the J gene TRBJ2-7; D is perhaps TRBD1 (5 bases). Germline V gene lookup returns CDR1 MNHEY and CDR2 SMNVEV (reference sequence). This CDR3 spans 13 amino acids. Trimming took off 2 bases at V and 2 bases at J, with 7 bases between the two ends. CDR3 loop: CASSLRGTYEQYF. DNA of the CDR3: TGTGCCAGCAGTTTAAGGGGCACCTACGAGCAGTACTTC.

This sequence joins TRBV28 and TRBJ2-5; 10 positions match TRBD2. The germline CDR1 and CDR2 sequences are MDHEN and SYDVKM. The CDR3 length is 16 residues. V lost 4 bases and J lost 2; bases outside the gene matches: 7. CDR3 protein: CASSSRTSGGQETQYF. In DNA, the CDR3 is TGTGCCAGCAGTTCCCGGACTAGCGGAGGGCAAGAGACCCAGTACTTC.

This rearrangement joins TRBV3-1 (or the pseudogene TRBV3-2) to TRBJ1-2; D is unresolved. CDR1 and CDR2 (germline): LGHDT, YNNKEL (reference sequence). The CDR3 consists of 13 residues. V lost 1 base, J lost 8 bases, and 11 bases lay in between. In DNA, the CDR3 is TGTGCCAGCAGCCAAGTGAAGGCGGGCGGCTACACCTTC. Protein: CASSQVKAGGYTF.

This clone was counted between two and nine times. V and J are TRBV10-2 and TRBJ1-2, with unresolved D. Trimming took off 8 bases at V and 8 bases at J, with 21 bases between the two ends. Germline assignment: CDR1 WSHSY and CDR2 SAAADI. The CDR3 spans 14 residues. CDR3 bases: TGCGCCAGCGGGTTTGGCCCCTTTGCGGGAGGCTACACCTTC. The encoded protein is CASGFGPFAGGYTF.

The genes are TRBV5-1 and TRBJ1-4; a possible D gene is TRBD1 (6 bases). The CDR3 is 15 residues long. Germline-derived CDR1 and CDR2 are SGHRS and YFSETQ. Trimming shortened V by 4 bases and J by 7 bases, and 17 bases separated the two germline ends. The CDR3 DNA reads as TGCGCCAGCAGCCCGACACAAATAGGGGGTGAAAAACTGTTTTTT. It is translated as CASSPTQIGGEKLFF.

V usage is TRBV5-1 and J usage is TRBJ2-7; 7 bases are shared with TRBD2. Per germline, CDR1 SGHRS and CDR2 YFSETQ. Germline trimming cut 4 bases from V and 5 bases from J; bases unmatched to any gene: 6. The CDR3 sequence is 13 residues long. In DNA, the CDR3 is TGCGCCAGCAGCCGAGTGGGAGGGAACGAGCAGTACTTC. It is translated as CASSRVGGNEQYF.

The chain recombines TRBV11-2 with TRBJ2-7, with 7 bases fitting TRBD2. Germline lookup yields CDR1 SGHAT and CDR2 FQNNGV. The CDR3 totals 15 residues. With 3 bases clipped from V and 2 bases from J, the junction kept 7 bases outside the gene matches. The CDR3 is CASSFPGGGTYEQYF. CDR3 nucleotides: TGTGCCAGCAGCTTCCCGGGAGGAGGAACCTACGAGCAGTACTTC.

The chain has TRBV27 and TRBJ2-7, with 7 positions matching TRBD1. The CDR3 is 14 amino acids. Trimming took 4 bases from V and 4 from J; bases not matched to a gene: 7. The germline V gene encodes CDR1 MNHEY and CDR2 SMNVEV (reference sequence). CDR3 region: CASSSQRQGYEQYF. The CDR3 DNA follows: TGTGCCAGCAGTTCTCAAAGACAGGGATACGAGCAGTACTTC.

In this sample, this clone turned up a few times. The genes are TRBV19 and TRBJ1-3; D gene unclear. Trimming left V 5 bases short and J 3 bases short, with 11 bases between. The germline V gene has CDR1 LNHDA and CDR2 SQIVND (reference sequence). The CDR3 covers 14 residues. DNA of the CDR3: TGTGCCAGTAGTCCAAGCCAGGTTGGAAACACCATATATTTT. Its protein product is CASSPSQVGNTIYF.

The chain employs TRBV6-5 and TRBJ1-5; 8 bases line up with TRBD1. CDR3 size: 15 residues. Germline lookup yields CDR1 MNHEY and CDR2 SVGAGI. V lost 2 bases and J lost 4; bases outside the gene matches: 4. CDR3 sequence reads: CASSYRTGQNQPQHF. CDR3 in DNA: TGTGCCAGCAGTTACCGGACAGGGCAGAATCAGCCCCAGCATTTT.

The V gene is TRBV30, the J gene TRBJ1-1; 7 bases align to TRBD1. The germline gives CDR1 GTSNPN, CDR2 SVGIG (reference sequence). Trimming at V came to 3 bases and at J to 4 bases, leaving 5 bases not matched to a gene. The CDR3 runs to 13 residues. This chain's CDR3 is CAWSETGTTEAFF. The DNA for the CDR3 is TGTGCCTGGAGCGAGACAGGGACCACTGAAGCTTTCTTT.

The rearrangement uses TRBV6-6 and TRBJ1-1; 10 nucleotides match TRBD1. J was trimmed by 3 bases and V by 6 bases; bases with no gene match: 7. The germline gives CDR1 MNHNY, CDR2 SVGAGI (reference sequence). The CDR3 contains 15 residues. The CDR3: CASSRGQGDYTEAFF. For the CDR3, the DNA is TGTGCCAGCAGCAGAGGACAGGGGGACTACACTGAAGCTTTCTTT.

The chain recombines TRBV6-5 with TRBJ1-4; 9 nucleotides align to TRBD1. V shed 6 bases, J shed 8 bases, and the junction held 10 bases outside the gene matches. The CDR3 sequence is 15 residues long. Germline CDR1 is MNHEY and CDR2 is SVGAGI. CDR3 nucleotide sequence: TGTGCCAGCAGGCCTAACAGGGGGCATGTGGAAAAACTGTTTTTT. Translation: CASRPNRGHVEKLFF.